Shown below are 5 T cell receptor beta chains from a single sample sequenced in a study of cytomegalovirus exposure and HLA in healthy donors. The primer mix had 60 Vbeta and 13 Jbeta primers. TCRdb's copy holds only in-frame clones and misses some; the assay was immunoSEQ multiplex PCR. The sample yields tens of thousands of clones, 60% to 85% seen once. Sequencing was carried out using PBMCs. Receptors were obtained from a male donor in good health and CMV-seropositive.

The chain couples TRBV5-4 to TRBJ1-2; D possibly corresponds to TRBD1 (5 bases). The CDR3 length is 14 residues. CDR1 is SGHNT, CDR2 YYREEE, per germline (reference sequence). Trimming removed 5 bases from V and 6 bases from J, with 17 bases in between. The CDR3 reads CASRHMAGLDGYTF. As DNA, the CDR3 is TGTGCCAGCAGACATATGGCGGGGCTTGATGGCTACACCTTC.

The V and J genes are TRBV6-5 and TRBJ2-5; 12 nucleotides align to TRBD2. Near its end, the DNA agrees better with TRBJ2-7, so the J call may be wrong. CDR1 and CDR2 from the germline V gene are MNHEY and SVGAGI. This CDR3 region has 15 residues. The CDR3 protein is CASSYGLAGSYEQYF. The CDR3 nucleotides are TGTGCCAGCAGTTACGGACTAGCGGGATCCTACGAGCAGTACTTC.

On this clone: The junction departs from the called germline gene at one end, perhaps through a read error. The chain has TRBV5-4 and TRBJ1-6; the D is unclear. There are 13 residues in the CDR3. Germline lookup yields CDR1 SGHNT and CDR2 YYREEE (reference sequence). CDR3 coding DNA: TGTGCCAGCAGCTTGGACAGAAGTTCACCCCCCCACTTT. Translated, it gives CASSLDRSSPPHF.

The chain couples TRBV5-1 to TRBJ1-2; the D gene is possibly TRBD1 (5 bases). CDR3 length: 14 amino acids. The V end lost 4 bases, the J end lost 8 bases, and 18 bases lay between the germline ends. Germline CDR1 is SGHRS and CDR2 is YFSETQ. In nucleotides, the CDR3 is TGCGCCAGCAGCCCAGGGACGGGAGGAGGGGGCTACACCTTC. This translates into CASSPGTGGGGYTF.

The CDR3 loop is CASSLSVAFGNTIYF. CDR3 nucleotide sequence: TGTGCCAGCAGTTTATCGGTGGCATTCGGAAACACCATATATTTT. The chain has TRBV27 and TRBJ1-3; D is uncertain. The CDR3 is made up of 15 amino acids. The germline V and J ends were trimmed by 0 bases and 4 bases, with 10 bases remaining between them. Germline-derived CDR1 and CDR2 are MNHEY and SMNVEV (reference sequence).